This entry lists 18 T cell receptor beta chains sequenced from one sample in a study of CD8 T cells in Susac syndrome. Random hexamers primed reverse transcription of 0.5 to 1 ug RNA. MiXCR, applied by TCRdb to the immunoSEQ multiplex PCR reads, yields one record per CDR3 protein. Of around 170,000 distinct CDR3 sequences listed, approximately 90% were seen once; the top ten hold more than 0.07%. The sequenced material came from CD4+ T cells from PBMCs. The receptor source for this set is a human donor in good health.

V gene TRBV7-2 combines with J gene TRBJ2-5; D perhaps matches TRBD2 (6 bases). CDR3 size: 14 residues. Deletions cut 3 bases from V and 5 bases from J, with 13 bases between. Germline values: CDR1 SGHTA, CDR2 FQGNSA. CDR3 nucleotides: TGTGCCAGCAGCTTGGGGGGTGGCAAGGAGACCCAGTACTTC. Translation gives CASSLGGGKETQYF.

V gene TRBV6-5 combines with J gene TRBJ2-3; 7 nucleotides match TRBD1. CDR1 is MNHEY, CDR2 SVGAGI, per germline. The trim removed 5 bases at V and 7 bases at J, leaving 3 bases unmatched. This CDR3 is 12 amino acids long. The CDR3 coding sequence is TGTGCCAGCAGTGAGACAGGGCATACGCAGTATTTT. This translates into CASSETGHTQYF.

The rearrangement uses TRBV3-1 and TRBJ2-7; the match to TRBD1 covers 7 bases. The CDR3 spans 15 residues. The germline V gene encodes CDR1 LGHDT and CDR2 YNNKEL (reference sequence). Trimming at V came to 1 base and at J to 2 bases, leaving 5 bases not matched to a gene. CDR3 coding DNA: TGTGCCAGCAGCCAAGGGTGGCAGGGGGCCTACGAGCAGTACTTC. It codes for CASSQGWQGAYEQYF.

The chain couples TRBV15 to TRBJ1-2; TRBD1 might be the D (6 bases). Germline CDR1 LNHNV, CDR2 YYDKDF (reference sequence). The length of the CDR3 is 18 residues. V shed 0 bases and J shed 2 bases, with 19 bases lying between them. DNA for the CDR3: TGTGCCACCAGCAGAGATCTGCAGGGACAACGCGGCAACTATGGCTACACCTTC. Its protein product is CATSRDLQGQRGNYGYTF.

The chain carries TRBV29-1 and TRBJ2-5; D is undetermined. CDR3 length: 13 amino acids. V shed 8 bases and J shed 1 base, with 14 bases lying between them. Germline CDR1 SQVTM, CDR2 ANQGSEA. In nucleotides, the CDR3 is TGCAGCTCTGACTCAGGTATCCAAGAGACCCAGTACTTC. This codes for CSSDSGIQETQYF.

The rearrangement links TRBV4-2 to TRBJ2-6; maybe TRBD1 (6 bases). V was shortened by 5 bases and J by 0 bases, with 11 bases between the two germline ends. This CDR3 is built from 16 residues. CDR1 and CDR2 from the germline V gene are LGHNA and YNFKEQ. CDR3 nucleotides: TGTGCCAGCAGCACGGACAGCCTCTCTGGGGCCAACGTCCTGACTTTC. Translating it yields CASSTDSLSGANVLTF.

The chain couples TRBV2 to TRBJ2-1; D not certain. The CDR3 has 12 amino acids. V gave up 7 bases and J gave up 7 bases, with 11 bases separating them. Per the germline V gene, CDR1 is SNHLY and CDR2 is FYNNEI. The CDR3 spells CASTLGKNEQFF. The CDR3 coding sequence is TGTGCCAGCACTTTGGGTAAGAATGAGCAGTTCTTC.

This chain connects TRBV4-3 to TRBJ2-6; 7 nucleotides match TRBD1. CDR3 length equals 16 residues. The V and J ends lost 4 bases and 1 base, in that order; junction bases with no gene match: 4. Germline CDR1 is LGHNA and CDR2 is YSLEER. CDR3 sequence: CASSPGQTSGANVLTF. Here the CDR3 DNA reads TGCGCCAGCAGCCCGGGACAGACTTCTGGGGCCAACGTCCTGACTTTC.

The chain links TRBV19 to TRBJ2-6; D is uncertain. Deletions cut 7 bases from V and 2 bases from J, with 12 bases between. Germline assignment: CDR1 LNHDA and CDR2 SQIVND (reference sequence). This CDR3 has 15 residues. The CDR3 region is CASTRPLAGANVLTF. CDR3 bases: TGTGCCAGTACCAGGCCCCTCGCTGGGGCCAACGTCCTGACTTTC. The full variable domain, rest sourced from reference TRBV19 and TRBJ2-6, is DGGITQSPKYLFRKEGQNVTLSCEQNLNHDAMYWYRQDPGQGLRLIYYSQIVNDFQKGDIAEGYSVSREKKESFPLTVTSAQKNPTAFYLCASTRPLAGANVLTFGAGSRLTVL.

The chain links TRBV28 to TRBJ2-5; 7 positions match TRBD2. The CDR3 runs 14 residues. V was pared by 3 bases and J by 5 bases, with 6 bases of the junction left unmatched. Germline CDR1 reads MDHEN; CDR2 reads SYDVKM. The CDR3 loop is CASSLGGSLETQYF. CDR3 DNA sequence: TGTGCCAGCAGTTTGGGGGGGTCCTTGGAGACCCAGTACTTC. The full variable domain, its missing parts supplied by reference TRBV28 and TRBJ2-5, is DVKVTQSSRYLVKRTGEKVFLECVQDMDHENMFWYRQDPGLGLRLIYFSYDVKMKEKGDIPEGYSVSREKKERFSLILESASTNQTSMYLCASSLGGSLETQYFGPGTRLLVL.

The chain carries TRBV25-1 and TRBJ1-6; TRBD1 matches at 7 bases. The CDR3 totals 13 residues. The junction had 5 bases not matched to a gene; V was cut back by 8 bases and J by 7 bases. The V gene's germline CDR1 is MGHDK and CDR2 SYGVNS. The CDR3 reads CASGDRGNSPLHF. The CDR3 DNA sequence: TGTGCCAGCGGGGACAGAGGGAATTCACCCCTCCACTTT.

This chain uses TRBV5-1 with TRBJ2-5, with D possibly matching TRBD2 (6 bases). Germline CDR1 SGHRS, CDR2 YFSETQ. This CDR3 comprises 15 residues. Deletions cut 3 bases from V and 4 bases from J, with 16 bases between. The CDR3 DNA reads as TGCGCCAGCAGCTCGGTGATAACAGCGGGAGAGACCCAGTACTTC. This sequence encodes CASSSVITAGETQYF.

This chain uses TRBV18 with TRBJ2-7; perhaps TRBD1 as D (5 bases). Germline CDR1 is KGHSH and CDR2 is LQKENI. This CDR3 is 12 amino acids long. Trimming took off 2 bases at V and 6 bases at J, with 8 bases between the two ends. The CDR3 spells CASSPVQGEQYF. The DNA of the CDR3 is TGTGCCAGCTCACCAGTGCAGGGCGAGCAGTACTTC.

V gene TRBV12-3 or TRBV12-4 combines with J gene TRBJ2-3; the match to TRBD2 covers 8 bases. The CDR3 covers 15 residues. With V trimmed by 6 bases and J by 2 bases, 7 bases remained unmatched. The chain's CDR3 is CASSRTSRHTDTQYF. The CDR3 DNA is TGTGCCAGCAGCCGGACTAGCCGACACACAGATACGCAGTATTTT.

The V gene is TRBV4-1, the J gene TRBJ2-7; D gene ambiguous. The germline gives CDR1 MGHRA, CDR2 YSYEKL. Trimming shortened V by 0 bases and J by 0 bases, and 6 bases separated the two germline ends. The CDR3 has 14 residues. The CDR3 sequence: CASSQEWSSYEQYF. The CDR3 DNA sequence: TGCGCCAGCAGCCAAGAATGGTCCTCCTACGAGCAGTACTTC.

This chain uses TRBV11-2 with TRBJ1-3, with D tentatively TRBD1 (5 bases). This CDR3 has 14 amino acids. Between the trimmed V and J ends, which lost 5 bases and 0 bases, there was a span of 8 bases. Germline V gene sequence: CDR1 SGHAT, CDR2 FQNNGV. The CDR3 DNA reads TGTGCCAGCAGCCAGGGATTCTCTGGAAACACCATATATTTT. Translation gives CASSQGFSGNTIYF. The entire variable domain, with the rest obtained from reference TRBV11-2 and TRBJ1-3, is as follows: EAGVAQSPRYKIIEKRQSVAFWCNPISGHATLYWYQQILGQGPKLLIQFQNNGVVDDSQLPKDRFSAERLKGVDSTLKIQPAKLEDSAVYLCASSQGFSGNTIYFGEGSWLTVV.

The genes are TRBV4-3 and TRBJ1-4; tentative D call: TRBD1 (5 bases). This CDR3 has 17 amino acids. Germline V lookup: CDR1 LGHNA, CDR2 YSLEER. Trimming cost V 0 bases and J 0 bases, with 11 bases left between them. The CDR3: CASSQDPRVATNEKLFF. CDR3 bases: TGCGCCAGCAGCCAAGATCCCAGGGTTGCAACTAATGAAAAACTGTTTTTT.

The CDR3 here is CSAHSGPLGGDTQYF. The CDR3 region has the DNA TGCAGTGCTCACTCGGGACCCCTCGGCGGAGATACGCAGTATTTT. V usage is TRBV20-1 and J usage is TRBJ2-3; D is tentatively TRBD1 or TRBD2 (5 bases each). The CDR3 consists of 15 residues. V lost 5 bases, J lost 5 bases, and 20 bases lay in between. The germline CDR1 and CDR2 sequences are DFQATT and SNEGSKA (reference sequence).